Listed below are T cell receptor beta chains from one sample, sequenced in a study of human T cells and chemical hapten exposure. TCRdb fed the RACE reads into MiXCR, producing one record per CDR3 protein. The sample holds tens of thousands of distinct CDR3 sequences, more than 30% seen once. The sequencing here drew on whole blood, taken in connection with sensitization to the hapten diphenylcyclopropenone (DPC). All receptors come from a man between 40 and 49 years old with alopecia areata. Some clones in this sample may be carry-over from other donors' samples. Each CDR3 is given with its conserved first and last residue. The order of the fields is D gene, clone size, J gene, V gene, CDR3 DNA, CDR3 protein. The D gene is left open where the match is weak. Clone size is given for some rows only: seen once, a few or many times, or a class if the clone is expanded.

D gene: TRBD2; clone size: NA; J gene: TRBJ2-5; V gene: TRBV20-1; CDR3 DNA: TGCAGTGCCACCAAGCGGGAGAGGGGGGAGACCCAGTACTTC; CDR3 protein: CSATKRERGETQYF
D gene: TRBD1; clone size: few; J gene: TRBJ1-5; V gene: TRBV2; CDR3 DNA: TGTGCCAGCAGTGTACAGGGGTTTTATCAGCCCCAGCATTTT; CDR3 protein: CASSVQGFYQPQHF
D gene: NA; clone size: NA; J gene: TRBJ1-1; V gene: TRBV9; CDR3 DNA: TGTGCCAGCAGCGTATCGGGACACCTGAACACTGAAGCTTTCTTT; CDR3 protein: CASSVSGHLNTEAFF
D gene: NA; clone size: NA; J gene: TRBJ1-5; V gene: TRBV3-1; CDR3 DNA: TGTGCCAGCAGCCAAGATGGTGATCAGCCCCAGCATTTT; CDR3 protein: CASSQDGDQPQHF
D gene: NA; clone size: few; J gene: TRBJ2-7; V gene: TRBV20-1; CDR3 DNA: TGCAGTGCTAGGGAGGGACGGGGGTCCGAGCAGTACTTC; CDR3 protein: CSAREGRGSEQYF
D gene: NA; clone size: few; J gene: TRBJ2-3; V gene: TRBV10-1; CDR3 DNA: TGCGCCAGCAGTGGAGGACATTTTAGCACAGATACGCAGTATTTT; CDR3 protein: CASSGGHFSTDTQYF
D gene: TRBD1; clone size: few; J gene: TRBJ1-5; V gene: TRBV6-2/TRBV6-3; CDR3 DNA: TGTGCCAGCAGTTACAACCCCTGGGACAGGACTCAGCCCCAGCATTTT; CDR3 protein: CASSYNPWDRTQPQHF
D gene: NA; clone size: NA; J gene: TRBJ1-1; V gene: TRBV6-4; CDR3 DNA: TGTGCCAGCAAGACGGACAGACTGAACACTGAAGCTTTCTTT; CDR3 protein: CASKTDRLNTEAFF
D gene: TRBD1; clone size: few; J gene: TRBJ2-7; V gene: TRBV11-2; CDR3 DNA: TGTGCCAGCAGCTTAGGGGACAGCTACGAGCAGTACTTC; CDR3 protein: CASSLGDSYEQYF
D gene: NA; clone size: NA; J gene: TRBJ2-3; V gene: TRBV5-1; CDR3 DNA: TGCGCCAGCAGCTTTAGCGGCCCAGATACGCAGTATTTT; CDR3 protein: CASSFSGPDTQYF
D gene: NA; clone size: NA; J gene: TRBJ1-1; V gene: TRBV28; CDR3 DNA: TGTGCCAGCAGTTTATCGATGAGGAGGGGCACTGAAGCTTTCTTT; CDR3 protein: CASSLSMRRGTEAFF
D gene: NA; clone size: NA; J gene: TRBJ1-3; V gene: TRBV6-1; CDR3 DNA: TGTGCCAGCAGTGAACGACAGCCCGCCTCTGGAAACACCATATATTTT; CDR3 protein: CASSERQPASGNTIYF
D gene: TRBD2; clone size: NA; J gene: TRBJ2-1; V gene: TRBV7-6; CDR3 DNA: TGTGCCAGCAGCTCTAGCGGGAGGGCCATAATTTACAATGAGCAGTTCTTC; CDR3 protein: CASSSSGRAIIYNEQFF
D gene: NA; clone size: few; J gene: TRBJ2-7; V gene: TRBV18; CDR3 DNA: TGTGCCAGCTCACCAGGGGCGAGCACCTACGAGCAGTACTTC; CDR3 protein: CASSPGASTYEQYF
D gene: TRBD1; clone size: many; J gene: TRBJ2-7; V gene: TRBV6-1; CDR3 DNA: TGTGCCAGCAGTGAAAGACAGGGTGTCAACGAGCAGTACTTC; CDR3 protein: CASSERQGVNEQYF
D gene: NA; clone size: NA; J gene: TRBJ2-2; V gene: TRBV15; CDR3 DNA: TGTGCCACCAGCAGGTGGGGGTACGGGTTCACCGGGGAGCTGTTTTTT; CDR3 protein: CATSRWGYGFTGELFF
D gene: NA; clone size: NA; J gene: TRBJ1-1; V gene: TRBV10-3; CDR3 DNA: TGTGCCATCCGCTCCGGGCCTCCAATGAACACTGAAGCTTTCTTT; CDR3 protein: CAIRSGPPMNTEAFF
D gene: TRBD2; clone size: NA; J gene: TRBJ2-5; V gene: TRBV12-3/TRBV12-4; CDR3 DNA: TGTGCCAGCAGTTTAACTTCTAGCGGGAAAGAGACCCAGTACTTC; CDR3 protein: CASSLTSSGKETQYF
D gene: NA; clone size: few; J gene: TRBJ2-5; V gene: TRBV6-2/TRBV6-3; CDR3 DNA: TGTGCCAGCAGTATAATTACGACAGGTACCGGCCAAGAGACCCAGTACTTC; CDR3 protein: CASSIITTGTGQETQYF
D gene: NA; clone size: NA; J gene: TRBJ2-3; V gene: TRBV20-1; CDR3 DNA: TGCAGTGCCCCCAGGACAACTAGCACAGATACGCAGTATTTT; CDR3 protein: CSAPRTTSTDTQYF
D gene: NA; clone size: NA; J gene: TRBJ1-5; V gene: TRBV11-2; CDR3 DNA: TGTGCCAGCAGCCGCGACACTGGAGGGTGGCCCCAGCATTTT; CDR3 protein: CASSRDTGGWPQHF